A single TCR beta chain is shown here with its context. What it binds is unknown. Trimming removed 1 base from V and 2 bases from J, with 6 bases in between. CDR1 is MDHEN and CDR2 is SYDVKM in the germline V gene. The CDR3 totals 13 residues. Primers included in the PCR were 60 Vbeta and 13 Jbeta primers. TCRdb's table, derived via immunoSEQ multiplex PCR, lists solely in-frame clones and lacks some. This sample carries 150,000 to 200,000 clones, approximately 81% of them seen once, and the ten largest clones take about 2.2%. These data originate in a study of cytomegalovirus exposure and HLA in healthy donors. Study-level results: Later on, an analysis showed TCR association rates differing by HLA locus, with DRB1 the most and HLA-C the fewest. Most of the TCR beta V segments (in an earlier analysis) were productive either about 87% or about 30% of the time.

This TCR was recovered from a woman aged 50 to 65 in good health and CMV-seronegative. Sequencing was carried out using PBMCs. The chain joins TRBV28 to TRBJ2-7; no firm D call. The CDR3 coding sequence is TGTGCCAGCAGTTTATCCGGTCCCTACGAGCAGTACTTC. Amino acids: CASSLSGPYEQYF.